This T cell receptor beta chain was obtained from a study of blood T cells in healthy people across ages. Total RNA was extracted at no less than 6 micrograms per sample. The CDR3 totals 12 residues. The V gene lost 1 base and the J gene lost 6 bases, with 3 bases spanning the gap. The V gene's germline CDR1 is MNHEY and CDR2 SMNVEV (reference sequence). For the second PCR, which ran for about 7 to 11 cycles, a sample-barcoded 5' primer and a J-beta primer mix were used. TCRdb reanalysed the 5' RACE reads using MiXCR and keeps one entry per CDR3 protein. Here the sample spans approximately 690,000 distinct CDR3 sequences, under 65% being singletons. Regarding the study as a whole: Older age went with lower TCR beta diversity per million T cells, in a roughly linear way. Naive and antigen-experienced cells could not be conclusively compared, given unsorted PBMCs.

Comment on this clonotype: Its antigen is not known.

The sample taken for sequencing was blood. This TCR was recovered from a man aged 55 to 70 in good health. The chain links TRBV27 to TRBJ2-2; D not certain. In nucleotides, the CDR3 is TGTGCCAGCAGTTTATACCCCGGGGAGCTGTTTTTT. The encoded protein is CASSLYPGELFF.